This T cell receptor (beta chain) originates from a study of Tregs in tolerant kidney transplant recipients. Findings of the study overall: Few patients were studied, so findings need validation in larger groups.

This CDR3 contains 12 residues. The V gene's germline CDR1 is SNHLY and CDR2 FYNNEI. The ends were cut back, 5 bases at V and 2 bases at J, with 6 bases in the middle. About this clone itself: As yet, its antigen is unknown.

The repertoire was sequenced with immunoSEQ multiplex PCR; TCRdb's copy has only in-frame clones and lacks some. This table holds about 78,000 clones, under 95% found once. J is TRBJ1-2 and V is TRBV2; D not certain. This sequence was found in a human donor who received a combined kidney and bone marrow transplant. This material consisted of Tregs from blood, taken before the transplant. CDR3 sequence: CASSQDNYGYTF. CDR3 sequence (DNA): TGTGCCAGCAGTCAGGACAACTATGGCTACACCTTC. The complete variable domain, with remaining parts taken from reference TRBV2 and TRBJ1-2, reads EPEVTQTPSHQVTQMGQEVILRCVPISNHLYFYWYRQILGQKVEFLVSFYNNEISEKSEIFDDQFSVERPDGSNFTLKIRSTKLEDSAMYFCASSQDNYGYTFGSGTRLTVV.